This T cell receptor (beta chain) was sequenced for a study of long-term antiretroviral therapy in people with HIV. V gave up 3 bases and J gave up 8 bases; unmatched junction bases: 11. CDR3 length equals 15 residues. CDR1 is SGHRS and CDR2 is YFSETQ in the germline V gene. Run at survey level, the immunoSEQ assay was version v3.0. Here immunoSEQ multiplex PCR was the method, and the copy in TCRdb shows in-frame clones only, minus some. Of some 29,000 clones listed, over 85% are singletons. For this clone: No antigen is known for it.

Regarding the study as a whole: Dominant in the repertoire at all time points were clones expanded before ART. Following ART, diversity rose but still fell short of transplant donor controls.

The material was unsorted PBMCs, obtained 6.2 years after starting antiretroviral therapy. V is TRBV5-1 and J is TRBJ2-1, with 7 bases lining up with TRBD1. The receptor comes from a man between 40 and 49 years old with HIV. The CDR3 here is CASSSGQPRNHEQFF. In DNA form, the CDR3 reads TGCGCCAGCAGCTCGGGACAGCCTAGGAACCATGAGCAGTTCTTC.